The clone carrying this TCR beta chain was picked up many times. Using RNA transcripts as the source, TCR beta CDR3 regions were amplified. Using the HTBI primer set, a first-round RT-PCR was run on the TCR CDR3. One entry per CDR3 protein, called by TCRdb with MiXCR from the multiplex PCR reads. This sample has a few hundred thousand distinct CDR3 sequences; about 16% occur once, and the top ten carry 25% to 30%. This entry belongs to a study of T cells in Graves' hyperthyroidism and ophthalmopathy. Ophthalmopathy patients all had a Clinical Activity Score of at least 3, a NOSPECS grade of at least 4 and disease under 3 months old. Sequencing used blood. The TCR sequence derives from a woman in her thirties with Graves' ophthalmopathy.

The CDR3 region is CASSALRGALETQYF. The CDR3 DNA reads TGTGCCAGCAGCGCACTCCGGGGGGCGTTAGAGACCCAGTACTTC. The chain employs TRBV11-2 and TRBJ2-5; possible D gene TRBD2, 7 bases. The V end was cut by 5 bases, the J end by 4 bases, with 17 bases between. Per the germline V gene, CDR1 is SGHAT and CDR2 is FQNNGV. CDR3 length: 15 amino acids.